This T cell receptor beta chain was observed in a study of cytomegalovirus exposure and HLA in healthy donors. Whole-study results and caveats: Usually a TCR sequence was rare, but some public TCRs were found in many donors. With later analysis, a missense DCLRE1C variant became linked to TCR beta V- and J-gene trimming.

A remark on this clone: Antigen: not known.

The CDR3 consists of 15 residues. Germline-derived CDR1 and CDR2 are LNHDA and SQIVND (reference sequence). V shed 5 bases, J shed 4 bases, and the junction held 8 bases outside the gene matches. PCR primers comprised 60 Vbeta and 13 Jbeta primers. The repertoire was sequenced with immunoSEQ multiplex PCR; TCRdb's copy has only in-frame clones and lacks some. This table holds 100,000 to 150,000 clones, about 81% found once. Sequencing was performed on PBMCs. The sequence derives from a woman aged 25 to 45 in good health and CMV-seronegative. V gene TRBV19 combines with J gene TRBJ2-7; 10 positions agree with TRBD1. The CDR3 protein is CASSFGTGVFYEQYF. The CDR3 DNA is TGTGCCAGTAGTTTTGGGACAGGGGTTTTTTACGAGCAGTACTTC.